These 19 T cell receptor beta chains share one sample of origin, sequenced in a study of CD8 T cells in Susac syndrome. With random hexamers, about 0.5 to 1 ug RNA was reverse transcribed. TCRdb re-called the immunoSEQ multiplex PCR reads with MiXCR, one entry per CDR3 protein. Of fewer than 200,000 distinct CDR3 sequences listed, approximately 93% are singletons. The sequencing sample was made of CD4+ T cells from PBMCs. These TCRs come from a human donor in good health.

As regards this clonotype: Its ends do not fully match the called genes, so a read error is possible. The J gene is TRBJ2-2, the V gene TRBV4-3; 8 bases match TRBD2. The length of the CDR3 is 16 residues. The germline V gene has CDR1 LGHNA and CDR2 YSLEER. This CDR3 reads CASSQAGRAGAGELFF. CDR3 DNA: TGCGCCAGCAGCCAAGCCGGGAGGGCCGGGGCCGGGGAGCTTTTTTTT.

The rearrangement joins TRBV29-1 to TRBJ2-2; 7 bases agree with TRBD1. There are 14 residues in the CDR3. The J segment lost 1 base and the V segment lost 4 bases, leaving 3 bases of the junction unmatched. Germline V CDR1 and CDR2: SQVTM, ANQGSEA. The CDR3 region is CSVGRTGNTGELFF. The CDR3 region has the DNA TGCAGCGTTGGGCGGACAGGGAACACCGGGGAGCTGTTTTTT.

The chain combines TRBV5-1 with TRBJ2-7; the match to TRBD1 covers 9 bases. V lost 4 bases to trimming and J lost 2 bases; unmatched junction nucleotides: 4. The CDR3 has 14 residues. Germline CDR1 and CDR2: SGHRS and YFSETQ. CDR3 sequence reads: CASSLGTGTYEQYF. CDR3 sequence (DNA): TGCGCCAGCAGCCTTGGGACAGGGACCTACGAGCAGTACTTC.

In nucleotides, the CDR3 is TGTGCCAGCAGGAAACAGGGTGGCCCCTACGAGCAGTACTTC. Its protein is CASRKQGGPYEQYF. The V gene is TRBV13, the J gene TRBJ2-7, with D perhaps TRBD1 (6 bases). V gave up 6 bases and J gave up 2 bases, with 14 bases separating them. This CDR3 has 14 residues. Germline-derived CDR1 and CDR2 are PRHDT and FYEKMQ (reference sequence).

J is TRBJ2-4 and V is TRBV28, with unresolved D. The germline V and J ends were trimmed by 4 bases and 3 bases, with 10 bases remaining between them. Germline CDR1 is MDHEN and CDR2 is SYDVKM. CDR3 size: 14 residues. CDR3 sequence reads: CASSSPSLKNIQYF. CDR3 in DNA: TGTGCCAGCAGTTCCCCCTCCCTCAAAAACATTCAGTACTTC.

The V gene is TRBV6-1, the J gene TRBJ2-7, with D perhaps TRBD1 or TRBD2 (5 bases each). Trimming left V 6 bases short and J 3 bases short, with 15 bases between. The V gene's germline CDR1 is MNHNS and CDR2 SASEGT. This CDR3 has 14 residues. The CDR3 DNA reads as TGTGCCAGCAGCTGGACCGGGACCAACTACGAGCAGTACTTC. The encoded protein is CASSWTGTNYEQYF.

The V and J genes are TRBV20-1 and TRBJ2-4, with a weak D call TRBD2 (6 bases). Between the trimmed V and J ends, which lost 4 bases and 9 bases, there was a span of 16 bases. The CDR3 has 13 residues. CDR1 is DFQATT and CDR2 is SNEGSKA in the germline V gene (reference sequence). The CDR3 DNA is TGCAGTGCTACCCCGGGGACTCCTGGCATTCAGTACTTC. This encodes CSATPGTPGIQYF.

The chain links TRBV5-1 to TRBJ2-1, with 8 bases matching TRBD1. This CDR3 is 14 amino acids long. CDR1 SGHRS and CDR2 YFSETQ come from the germline V gene. The trim removed 3 bases at V and 5 bases at J, leaving 4 bases unmatched. CDR3 bases: TGCGCCAGCAGCTCCGGACAGGGAAACAATGAGCAGTTCTTC. Translated, it gives CASSSGQGNNEQFF.

The chain uses TRBV9 and TRBJ1-2; D unclear. The germline gives CDR1 SGDLS, CDR2 YYNGEE. Trimming cost V 5 bases and J 7 bases, with 15 bases left between them. The CDR3 sequence is 13 residues long. This chain's CDR3 is CASRSEGLAGYTF. CDR3 in DNA: TGTGCCAGCAGATCCGAAGGGCTTGCTGGCTACACCTTC. The variable domain in full, with the rest retrieved from reference TRBV9 and TRBJ1-2, is DSGVTQTPKHLITATGQRVTLRCSPRSGDLSVYWYQQSLDQGLQFLIQYYNGEERAKGNILERFSAQQFPDLHSELNLSSLELGDSALYFCASRSEGLAGYTFGSGTRLTVV.

The gene calls are TRBV15 and TRBJ2-7; D not resolved. V shed 8 bases and J shed 2 bases, with 7 bases lying between them. Germline CDR1 LNHNV, CDR2 YYDKDF (reference sequence). This CDR3 spans 11 amino acids. DNA for the CDR3: TGTGCCACCCGTCACGCCTACGAGCAGTACTTC. This gives the protein CATRHAYEQYF.

The chain is built from TRBV7-9 and TRBJ1-5; 9 bases map to TRBD1. J gave up 6 bases and V 2 bases, and 5 bases lay outside the gene matches. The CDR3 length is 15 residues. Germline CDR1 and CDR2: SEHNR and FQNEAQ (reference sequence). The chain's CDR3 is CASSLSGTGFQPQHF. The CDR3 region has the DNA TGTGCCAGCAGCTTATCCGGGACAGGGTTTCAGCCCCAGCATTTT.

V and J are TRBV28 and TRBJ1-1; tentatively, D is TRBD1 (5 bases). Trimming shortened V by 7 bases and J by 1 base, and 10 bases separated the two germline ends. The CDR3 spans 13 residues. Germline CDR1 MDHEN, CDR2 SYDVKM. In nucleotides, the CDR3 is TGTGCCAGCATCCCCGGACAGAACACTGAAGCTTTCTTT. Residues: CASIPGQNTEAFF.

The rearrangement links TRBV10-2 to TRBJ2-6; D perhaps matches TRBD2 (6 bases). The V end was cut by 2 bases, the J end by 0 bases, with 8 bases between. CDR3 length equals 16 residues. Germline lookup yields CDR1 WSHSY and CDR2 SAAADI. As DNA, the CDR3 is TGCGCCAGCAGTGAGCTGGGACTCTCTGGGGCCAACGTCCTGACTTTC. It encodes CASSELGLSGANVLTF.

The V and J genes are TRBV2 and TRBJ2-1; D ambiguous. V was shortened by 4 bases and J by 7 bases, with 11 bases between the two germline ends. Germline lookup yields CDR1 SNHLY and CDR2 FYNNEI. There are 13 residues in the CDR3. CDR3 nucleotides: TGTGCCAGCAGTGGTACAATGGGGAATGAGCAGTTCTTC. Protein product: CASSGTMGNEQFF.

The chain couples TRBV3-1 to TRBJ2-2; tentative D call: TRBD1 (5 bases). The V end lost 5 bases, the J end lost 5 bases, and 9 bases lay between the germline ends. The CDR3 is 13 residues long. Germline values: CDR1 LGHDT, CDR2 YNNKEL (reference sequence). CDR3 sequence: CASSGPGTGELFF. The CDR3 DNA reads as TGTGCCAGCAGCGGTCCAGGGACCGGGGAGCTGTTTTTT. Supplemented by reference TRBV3-1 and TRBJ2-2, the full variable domain reads DTAVSQTPKYLVTQMGNDKSIKCEQNLGHDTMYWYKQDSKKFLKIMFSYNNKELIINETVPNRFSPKSPDKAHLNLHINSLELGDSAVYFCASSGPGTGELFFGEGSRLTVL.

The chain recombines TRBV11-3 with TRBJ2-5; TRBD1 matches 7 bases. The germline V gene encodes CDR1 SGHNT and CDR2 YENEEA. This CDR3 region has 17 residues. V lost 2 bases and J lost 1; bases outside the gene matches: 10. CDR3 in amino acids: CASSLYSGTATQETQYF. In DNA form, the CDR3 reads TGTGCCAGCAGCTTATATTCCGGGACAGCGACCCAAGAGACCCAGTACTTC.

The gene calls are TRBV7-3 and TRBJ2-5, with no clear D. Trimming took 6 bases from V and 4 from J, leaving 9 bases between them. CDR1 is SGHTA, CDR2 FQGTGA, per germline. The CDR3 is 12 residues long. This CDR3 reads CASSNMGETQYF. The CDR3 nucleotides are TGTGCCAGCAGTAATATGGGAGAGACCCAGTACTTC.

The J gene is TRBJ2-2, the V gene TRBV28; TRBD2 matches 16 bases. CDR1 MDHEN and CDR2 SYDVKM come from the germline V gene. This CDR3 contains 19 residues. The trim removed 4 bases at V and 4 bases at J, leaving 9 bases unmatched. The DNA for the CDR3 is TGTGCCAGCAGTTCGCCGGGACTAGCGGGGGGGCCCAGCACCGGGGAGCTGTTTTTT. Encoded protein: CASSSPGLAGGPSTGELFF.

The chain is built from TRBV18 and TRBJ1-2; 9 bases are shared with TRBD1. Looked up from germline, CDR1 is KGHSH and CDR2 is LQKENI. The CDR3 sequence is 16 residues long. The V and J ends lost 1 base and 6 bases, in that order; junction bases with no gene match: 9. The CDR3 is CASSPLRDRVKDGYTF. The CDR3 nucleotides are TGTGCCAGCTCACCACTCAGGGACAGGGTCAAGGATGGCTACACCTTC.